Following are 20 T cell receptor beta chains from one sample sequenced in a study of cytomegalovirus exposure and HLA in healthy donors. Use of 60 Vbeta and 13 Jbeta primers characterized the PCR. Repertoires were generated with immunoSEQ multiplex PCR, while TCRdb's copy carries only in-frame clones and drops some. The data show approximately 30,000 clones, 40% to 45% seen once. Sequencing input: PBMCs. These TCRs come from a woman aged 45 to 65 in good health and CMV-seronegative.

The CDR3 sequence is CASSPYRGGLYGYTF. The CDR3 DNA sequence: TGTGCCAGCAGCCCGTACAGGGGAGGTCTCTATGGCTACACCTTC. The rearrangement uses TRBV7-2 and TRBJ1-2, with 7 nucleotides matching TRBD1. Germline V gene lookup returns CDR1 SGHTA and CDR2 FQGNSA. The CDR3 has 15 residues. Germline trimming cut 5 bases from V and 4 bases from J; bases unmatched to any gene: 10.

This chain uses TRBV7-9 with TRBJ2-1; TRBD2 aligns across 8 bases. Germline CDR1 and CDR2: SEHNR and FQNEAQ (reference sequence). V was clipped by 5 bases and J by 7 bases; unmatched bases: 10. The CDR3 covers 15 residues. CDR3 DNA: TGTGCCAGCAGCCGAATAGCGGGGCTGGGGAATGAGCAGTTCTTC. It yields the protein CASSRIAGLGNEQFF.

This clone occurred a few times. The CDR3 loop is CASAWRGGPLNEQFF. CDR3 sequence (DNA): TGTGCCAGCGCTTGGCGGGGGGGCCCTCTTAATGAGCAGTTCTTC. The V call is TRBV6-1, the J call TRBJ2-1, with 9 positions matching TRBD2. V lost 8 bases, J lost 7 bases, and 12 bases stayed unmatched. The CDR3 extends over 15 amino acids. Germline assignment: CDR1 MNHNS and CDR2 SASEGT.

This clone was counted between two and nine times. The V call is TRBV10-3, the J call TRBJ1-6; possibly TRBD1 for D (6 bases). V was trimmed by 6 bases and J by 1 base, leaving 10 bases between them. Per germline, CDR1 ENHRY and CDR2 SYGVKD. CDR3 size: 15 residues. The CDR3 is CAIRGTLSYNSPLHF. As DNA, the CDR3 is TGTGCCATCAGAGGGACATTGTCCTATAATTCACCCCTCCACTTT.

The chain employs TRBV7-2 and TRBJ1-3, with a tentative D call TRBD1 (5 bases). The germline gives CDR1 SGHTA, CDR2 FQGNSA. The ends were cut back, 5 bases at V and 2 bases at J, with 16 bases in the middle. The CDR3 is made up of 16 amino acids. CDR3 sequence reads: CASSVLRATPGNTIYF. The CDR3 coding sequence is TGTGCCAGCAGCGTACTCAGGGCGACGCCTGGAAACACCATATATTTT.

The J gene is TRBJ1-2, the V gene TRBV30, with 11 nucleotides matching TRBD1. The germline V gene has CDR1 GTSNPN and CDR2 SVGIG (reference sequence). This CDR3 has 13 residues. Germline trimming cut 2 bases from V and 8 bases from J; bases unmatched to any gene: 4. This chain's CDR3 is CAWSSDRGQGYTF. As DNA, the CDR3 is TGTGCCTGGAGTTCGGACAGGGGGCAGGGCTACACCTTC.

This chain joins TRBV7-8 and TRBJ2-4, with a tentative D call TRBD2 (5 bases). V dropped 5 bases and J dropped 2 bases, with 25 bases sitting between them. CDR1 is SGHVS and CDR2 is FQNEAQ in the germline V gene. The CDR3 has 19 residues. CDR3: CASSLEVPTGVGPKNIQYF. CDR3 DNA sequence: TGTGCCAGCAGCCTGGAGGTGCCAACTGGGGTGGGTCCCAAAAACATTCAGTACTTC.

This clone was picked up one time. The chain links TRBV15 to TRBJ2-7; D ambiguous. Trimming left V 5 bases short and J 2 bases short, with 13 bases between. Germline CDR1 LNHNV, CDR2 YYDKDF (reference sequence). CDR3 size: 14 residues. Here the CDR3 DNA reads TGTGCCACCAGCCCCGTCTCGTCAGCCTACGAGCAGTACTTC. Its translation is CATSPVSSAYEQYF.

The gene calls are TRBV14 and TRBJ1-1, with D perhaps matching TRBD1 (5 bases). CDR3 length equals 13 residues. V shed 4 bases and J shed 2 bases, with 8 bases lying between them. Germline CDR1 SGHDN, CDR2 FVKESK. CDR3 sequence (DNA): TGTGCCAGCAGCCTCCAGGGCAACACTGAAGCTTTCTTT. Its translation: CASSLQGNTEAFF.

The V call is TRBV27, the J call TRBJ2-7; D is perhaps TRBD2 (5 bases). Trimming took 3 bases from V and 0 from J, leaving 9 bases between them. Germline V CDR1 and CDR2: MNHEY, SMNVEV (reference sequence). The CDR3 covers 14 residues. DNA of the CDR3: TGTGCCAGCAGTTTTCAGCGGTTCTCCTACGAGCAGTACTTC. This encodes CASSFQRFSYEQYF.

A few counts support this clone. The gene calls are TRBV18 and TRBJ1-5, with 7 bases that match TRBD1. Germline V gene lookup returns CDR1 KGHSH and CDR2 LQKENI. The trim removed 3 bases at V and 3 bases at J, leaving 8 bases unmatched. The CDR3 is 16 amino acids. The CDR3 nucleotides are TGTGCCAGCTCACCGTCGACAGGGAGCTCCAATCAGCCCCAGCATTTT. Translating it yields CASSPSTGSSNQPQHF.

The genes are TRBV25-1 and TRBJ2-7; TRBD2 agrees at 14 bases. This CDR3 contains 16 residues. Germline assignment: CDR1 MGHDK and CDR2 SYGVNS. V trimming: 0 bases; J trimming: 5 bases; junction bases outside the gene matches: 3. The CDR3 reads CASSEYGTSGSDEQYF. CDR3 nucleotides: TGTGCCAGCAGTGAATATGGGACTAGCGGGAGCGACGAGCAGTACTTC.

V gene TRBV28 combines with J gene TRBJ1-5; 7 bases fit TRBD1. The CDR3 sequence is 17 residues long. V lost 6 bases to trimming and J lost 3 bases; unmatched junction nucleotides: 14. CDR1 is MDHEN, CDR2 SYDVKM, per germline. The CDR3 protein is CASSSSTGEVYNQPQHF. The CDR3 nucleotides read TGTGCCAGCAGCTCGAGCACAGGGGAGGTTTACAATCAGCCCCAGCATTTT. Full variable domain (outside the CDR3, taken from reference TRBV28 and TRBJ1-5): DVKVTQSSRYLVKRTGEKVFLECVQDMDHENMFWYRQDPGLGLRLIYFSYDVKMKEKGDIPEGYSVSREKKERFSLILESASTNQTSMYLCASSSSTGEVYNQPQHFGDGTRLSIL.

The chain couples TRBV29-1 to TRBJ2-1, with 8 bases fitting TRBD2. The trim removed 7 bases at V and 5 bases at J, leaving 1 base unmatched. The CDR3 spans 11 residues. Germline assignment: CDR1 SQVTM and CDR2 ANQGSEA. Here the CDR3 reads CSATSDNEQFF. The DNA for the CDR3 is TGCAGCGCGACTAGCGACAATGAGCAGTTCTTC.

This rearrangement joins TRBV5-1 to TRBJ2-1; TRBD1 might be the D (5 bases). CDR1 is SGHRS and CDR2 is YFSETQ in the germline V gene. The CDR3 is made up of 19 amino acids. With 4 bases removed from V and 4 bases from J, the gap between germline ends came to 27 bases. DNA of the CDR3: TGCGCCAGCAGCACCCGGCAAAGGGGATCCCTGTACGGATACAATGAGCAGTTCTTC. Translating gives CASSTRQRGSLYGYNEQFF. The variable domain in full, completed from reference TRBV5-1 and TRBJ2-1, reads KAGVTQTPRYLIKTRGQQVTLSCSPISGHRSVSWYQQTPGQGLQFLFEYFSETQRNKGNFPGRFSGRQFSNSRSEMNVSTLELGDSALYLCASSTRQRGSLYGYNEQFFGPGTRLTVL.

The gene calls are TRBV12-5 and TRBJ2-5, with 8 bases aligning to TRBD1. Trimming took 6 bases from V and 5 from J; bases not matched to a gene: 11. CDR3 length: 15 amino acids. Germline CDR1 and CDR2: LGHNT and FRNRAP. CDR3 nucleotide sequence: TGTGCTAGTGGCCCGGACAGGGTTCTTGTGGAGACCCAGTACTTC. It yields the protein CASGPDRVLVETQYF.

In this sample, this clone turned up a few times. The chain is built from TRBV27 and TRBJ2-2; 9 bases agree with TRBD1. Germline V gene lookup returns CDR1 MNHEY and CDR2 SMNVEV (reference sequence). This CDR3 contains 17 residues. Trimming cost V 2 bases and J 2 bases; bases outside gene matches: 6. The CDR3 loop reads CASSLKSTGGNTGELFF. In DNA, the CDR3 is TGTGCCAGCAGTTTAAAATCGACAGGGGGAAACACCGGGGAGCTGTTTTTT.

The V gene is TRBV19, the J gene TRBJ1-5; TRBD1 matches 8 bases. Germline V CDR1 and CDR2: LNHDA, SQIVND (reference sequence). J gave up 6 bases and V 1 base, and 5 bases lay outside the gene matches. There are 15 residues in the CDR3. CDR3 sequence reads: CASSIGAGGLQPQHF. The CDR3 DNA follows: TGTGCCAGTAGTATAGGGGCAGGGGGCCTTCAGCCCCAGCATTTT. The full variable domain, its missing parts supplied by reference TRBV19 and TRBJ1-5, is DGGITQSPKYLFRKEGQNVTLSCEQNLNHDAMYWYRQDPGQGLRLIYYSQIVNDFQKGDIAEGYSVSREKKESFPLTVTSAQKNPTAFYLCASSIGAGGLQPQHFGDGTRLSIL.

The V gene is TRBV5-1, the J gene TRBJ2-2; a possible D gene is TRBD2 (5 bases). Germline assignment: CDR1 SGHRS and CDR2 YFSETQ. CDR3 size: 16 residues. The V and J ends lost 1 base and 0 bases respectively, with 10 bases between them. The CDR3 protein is CASSLPGSSNTGELFF. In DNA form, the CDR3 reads TGCGCCAGCAGCTTGCCGGGGTCCTCGAACACCGGGGAGCTGTTTTTT. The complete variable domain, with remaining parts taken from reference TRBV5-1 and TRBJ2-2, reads KAGVTQTPRYLIKTRGQQVTLSCSPISGHRSVSWYQQTPGQGLQFLFEYFSETQRNKGNFPGRFSGRQFSNSRSEMNVSTLELGDSALYLCASSLPGSSNTGELFFGEGSRLTVL.

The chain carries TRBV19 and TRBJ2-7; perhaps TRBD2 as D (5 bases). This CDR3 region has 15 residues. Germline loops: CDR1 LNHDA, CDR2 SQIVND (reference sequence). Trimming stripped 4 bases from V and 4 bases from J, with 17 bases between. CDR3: CASSTSSGLSYEQYF. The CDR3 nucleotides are TGTGCCAGTAGTACTAGCTCAGGCCTTTCATACGAGCAGTACTTC. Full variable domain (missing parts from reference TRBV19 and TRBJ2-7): DGGITQSPKYLFRKEGQNVTLSCEQNLNHDAMYWYRQDPGQGLRLIYYSQIVNDFQKGDIAEGYSVSREKKESFPLTVTSAQKNPTAFYLCASSTSSGLSYEQYFGPGTRLTVT.